This T cell receptor (beta chain) was recorded in a study of blood T cell repertoires in COVID-19. On the study more broadly: The United States, Italy and Spain were the sources of the acute and convalescent COVID-19 samples. Sources were T cells, B-cell-depleted T cells, or PBMCs; the material itself was cDNA or gDNA.

Per the authors' pipeline: By means of reference gene primer amplification, nucleated cell counts were estimated. TCRdb's table, derived via immunoSEQ multiplex PCR, lists solely in-frame clones and lacks some. V and J calls and clone size are as listed in that table; D and trimming were resolved from the DNA. The table includes some 320,000 clones, roughly 85% detected once. The CDR3 extends over 14 amino acids. The V and J ends lost 7 bases and 2 bases respectively, with 13 bases between them. Germline lookup yields CDR1 SGHRS and CDR2 YFSETQ. Before they entered the study, exposed participants had met a COVID-19 case within 2 weeks.

The origin of this receptor is a woman aged 30 to 39 who had been exposed to COVID-19. The specimen sequenced was PBMCs or T cells enriched from blood (not recorded which). The chain combines TRBV5-1 with TRBJ1-3; D might be TRBD1 (5 bases). CDR3 sequence: CASGPDKPGNTIYF. The CDR3 DNA sequence: TGCGCCAGCGGACCGGACAAGCCTGGAAACACCATATATTTT.